These 26 T cell receptor beta chains were sequenced from one sample in a study of cytotoxic CD8 clonotypes in ibrutinib-treated CLL. Only in-frame clones appear in the TCRdb table, and some are missing; sequencing was by immunoSEQ multiplex PCR. This sample has some 29,000 clones, with 62% found just once. The specimen comprised PBMCs, sampled before ibrutinib treatment. These receptors came from a human donor with chronic lymphocytic leukemia.

The V and J genes are TRBV2 and TRBJ1-6; the D is unclear. Trimming removed 5 bases from V and 8 bases from J, with 10 bases in between. Germline assignment: CDR1 SNHLY and CDR2 FYNNEI. CDR3 size: 13 residues. CDR3 region: CASSYGPDSPLHF. The CDR3 coding sequence is TGTGCCAGCAGTTACGGACCCGATTCACCCCTCCACTTT.

This chain uses TRBV4-1 with TRBJ2-3; D call uncertain. CDR1 is MGHRA, CDR2 YSYEKL, per germline. Deletions cut 1 base from V and 3 bases from J, with 8 bases between. This CDR3 is built from 14 residues. CDR3 DNA sequence: TGCGCCAGCAGCCAAGGCCCGGTGACAGATACGCAGTATTTT. It encodes CASSQGPVTDTQYF.

The chain employs TRBV19 and TRBJ1-5; no clear D. This CDR3 is 13 amino acids long. The germline V gene has CDR1 LNHDA and CDR2 SQIVND (reference sequence). Trimming shortened V by 1 base and J by 6 bases, and 7 bases separated the two germline ends. The CDR3 region is CASSIAGIQPQHF. The CDR3 bases are TGTGCCAGTAGTATAGCAGGCATTCAGCCCCAGCATTTT. Full variable domain (rest looked up from reference TRBV19 and TRBJ1-5): DGGITQSPKYLFRKEGQNVTLSCEQNLNHDAMYWYRQDPGQGLRLIYYSQIVNDFQKGDIAEGYSVSREKKESFPLTVTSAQKNPTAFYLCASSIAGIQPQHFGDGTRLSIL.

The gene calls are TRBV5-1 and TRBJ2-1; 8 bases agree with TRBD2. This CDR3 is built from 16 residues. CDR1 and CDR2 from the germline V gene are SGHRS and YFSETQ. After removal of 0 bases from V and 4 bases from J, the junction contained 6 bases not matched to a gene. The DNA of the CDR3 is TGCGCCAGCAGCTTGGATCTGCAGCGGGGGTACAATGAGCAGTTCTTC. Translated: CASSLDLQRGYNEQFF.

This clone appeared a few times. The chain recombines TRBV7-9 with TRBJ2-7, with D unresolved. The germline V gene has CDR1 SEHNR and CDR2 FQNEAQ (reference sequence). V was shortened by 5 bases and J by 4 bases, with 9 bases between the two germline ends. The CDR3 is made up of 12 amino acids. Here the CDR3 DNA reads TGTGCCAGCAGCACCCAGGAATACGAGCAGTACTTC. It yields the protein CASSTQEYEQYF.

This chain connects TRBV5-1 to TRBJ2-7; TRBD1 agrees at 11 bases. The CDR3 totals 18 residues. V lost 3 bases to trimming and J lost 0 bases; unmatched junction nucleotides: 11. Germline lookup yields CDR1 SGHRS and CDR2 YFSETQ. The CDR3 loop reads CASSYQGQGGTSSYEQYF. For the CDR3, the DNA is TGCGCCAGCAGCTACCAGGGACAGGGGGGTACTAGCTCCTACGAGCAGTACTTC.

The chain is built from TRBV6-6 and TRBJ1-1; TRBD1 matches 8 bases. Losses at the gene ends were 2 bases for V and 8 bases for J; bases not matched to a gene: 10. CDR3 size: 15 residues. Germline V CDR1 and CDR2: MNHNY, SVGAGI (reference sequence). The CDR3 protein is CASSYGAGQAPEAFF. The CDR3 nucleotides read TGTGCCAGCAGTTACGGGGCGGGACAGGCACCCGAAGCTTTCTTT.

The genes are TRBV19 and TRBJ2-1; the match to TRBD1 covers 10 bases. CDR1 is LNHDA, CDR2 SQIVND, per germline (reference sequence). Trimming removed 4 bases from V and 8 bases from J; junction bases left unmatched: 5. CDR3 size: 14 residues. This CDR3 reads CASSRTGGNDEQFF. The CDR3 coding sequence is TGTGCCAGTAGTAGGACAGGGGGTAACGATGAGCAGTTCTTC. The full variable domain, its missing parts supplied by reference TRBV19 and TRBJ2-1, is DGGITQSPKYLFRKEGQNVTLSCEQNLNHDAMYWYRQDPGQGLRLIYYSQIVNDFQKGDIAEGYSVSREKKESFPLTVTSAQKNPTAFYLCASSRTGGNDEQFFGPGTRLTVL.

V and J are TRBV19 and TRBJ2-7, with 9 bases identical to TRBD2. Germline V gene lookup returns CDR1 LNHDA and CDR2 SQIVND (reference sequence). V shed 6 bases and J 3 bases; nucleotides not matched to a gene: 9. The CDR3 length is 15 residues. The DNA for the CDR3 is TGTGCCAGTAGCAGACCTGGGACTAGCAGCTACGAGCAGTACTTC. It is translated as CASSRPGTSSYEQYF.

Only a few counts were recorded for this clone. The chain links TRBV10-3 to TRBJ1-6; D might be TRBD1 (6 bases). V lost 7 bases, J lost 5 bases, and 12 bases lay in between. CDR1 ENHRY and CDR2 SYGVKD come from the germline V gene. This CDR3 is 14 amino acids long. The CDR3 spells CAIKARQDNSPLHF. The CDR3 DNA reads TGTGCCATCAAGGCCAGACAGGATAATTCACCCCTCCACTTT.

This clone was detected only a few times. A junction end diverges from the germline sequence, so it may reflect a read error. The chain carries TRBV7-7 and TRBJ2-7; TRBD1 agrees at 10 bases. CDR1 and CDR2 (germline): SSHAT, FNYEAQ (reference sequence). CDR3 length: 15 residues. CDR3 amino acids: CASSLGQGSSYEQYF. In DNA, the CDR3 is TGTGCTAGCAGCTTGGGACAGGGGAGCTCCTACGAGCAGTACTTC.

V is TRBV7-6 and J is TRBJ2-3, with 7 bases matching TRBD2. Germline V gene lookup returns CDR1 SGHVS and CDR2 FNYEAQ. After removal of 6 bases from V and 1 base from J, the junction contained 10 bases not matched to a gene. This CDR3 contains 16 residues. The CDR3: CASRPGGWDRTDTQYF. The CDR3 DNA is TGTGCCAGCAGGCCCGGGGGGTGGGACCGCACAGATACGCAGTATTTT.

The chain joins TRBV7-6 to TRBJ1-1; 7 bases line up with TRBD1. The CDR3 is made up of 12 amino acids. The ends lost 4 bases at V and 4 bases at J; junction bases unmatched: 0. The germline gives CDR1 SGHVS, CDR2 FNYEAQ. CDR3 in DNA: TGTGCCAGCAGCTCAGGGGGCACTGAAGCTTTCTTT. This codes for CASSSGGTEAFF.

This chain joins TRBV5-1 and TRBJ1-4; 11 bases are shared with TRBD1. The J segment lost 6 bases and the V segment lost 2 bases, leaving 6 bases of the junction unmatched. Germline assignment: CDR1 SGHRS and CDR2 YFSETQ. This CDR3 has 16 residues. The chain's CDR3 is CASSFGQGAFYEKLFF. The CDR3 DNA reads TGCGCCAGCAGCTTTGGACAGGGGGCGTTCTATGAAAAACTGTTTTTT.

This rearrangement joins TRBV18 to TRBJ2-3, with D possibly being TRBD2 (6 bases). CDR3 length: 14 residues. Trimming stripped 4 bases from V and 0 bases from J, with 8 bases between. Looked up from germline, CDR1 is KGHSH and CDR2 is LQKENI. CDR3 region: CASSHGTSTDTQYF. The CDR3 DNA reads TGTGCCAGCTCACACGGGACTAGCACAGATACGCAGTATTTT.

This chain links TRBV15 with TRBJ1-3; D not resolved. The CDR3 runs 18 residues. Germline loops: CDR1 LNHNV, CDR2 YYDKDF (reference sequence). V shed 0 bases and J shed 0 bases, with 15 bases lying between them. The CDR3 DNA follows: TGTGCCACCAGCAGAGATCCGGGAGCAGGCTTCTCTGGAAACACCATATATTTT. This sequence encodes CATSRDPGAGFSGNTIYF.

The chain carries TRBV7-9 and TRBJ1-1; 10 bases line up with TRBD1. CDR3 length: 15 residues. V was pared by 5 bases and J by 0 bases, with 3 bases of the junction left unmatched. CDR1 and CDR2 (germline): SEHNR, FQNEAQ (reference sequence). The CDR3 reads CASSRDRGMNTEAFF. DNA of the CDR3: TGTGCCAGCAGCCGGGACAGGGGAATGAACACTGAAGCTTTCTTT.

The chain employs TRBV5-1 and TRBJ2-2; D is unclear. From germline, CDR1 is SGHRS and CDR2 YFSETQ. This CDR3 comprises 13 residues. Deletions cut 0 bases from V and 6 bases from J, with 6 bases between. CDR3: CASSLEYAGELFF. Written as DNA, the CDR3 is TGCGCCAGCAGCTTGGAGTATGCCGGGGAGCTGTTTTTT.

This chain joins TRBV4-2 and TRBJ2-1; D is unclear. Germline V gives CDR1 LGHNA, CDR2 YNFKEQ. Trimming shortened V by 1 base and J by 5 bases, and 9 bases separated the two germline ends. This CDR3 comprises 14 residues. The chain's CDR3 is CASSQGSPDNEQFF. CDR3 bases: TGTGCCAGCAGCCAAGGGTCCCCCGACAATGAGCAGTTCTTC.

The chain carries TRBV7-3 and TRBJ2-1; 7 bases map to TRBD2. With V trimmed by 5 bases and J by 13 bases, 14 bases remained unmatched. Looked up from germline, CDR1 is SGHTA and CDR2 is FQGTGA. The CDR3 consists of 14 residues. In nucleotides, the CDR3 is TGTGCCAGCAGCGAGCCCGGGGAGGGCCTTAGACAGTTCTTC. It is translated as CASSEPGEGLRQFF.

J is TRBJ1-1 and V is TRBV7-6, with D tentatively TRBD1 (6 bases). Trimming cost V 2 bases and J 4 bases, with 11 bases left between them. The CDR3 loop spans 14 amino acids. Germline V CDR1 and CDR2: SGHVS, FNYEAQ. CDR3 coding DNA: TGTGCCAGCAGCTTAATGGACAGAATCACTGAAGCTTTCTTT. This sequence encodes CASSLMDRITEAFF.

Concerning this clone itself: The junction departs from the called germline gene at one end, perhaps through a read error. In DNA, the CDR3 is TGTGCCAGCAGTTTAGCGGGAGAGGGGGTGCAGTACTTC. The encoded protein is CASSLAGEGVQYF. The rearrangement joins TRBV11-2 to TRBJ2-7; 9 bases fit TRBD2. The CDR3 sequence is 13 residues long. The germline V gene encodes CDR1 SGHAT and CDR2 FQNNGV. The entire variable domain, with the rest obtained from reference TRBV11-2 and TRBJ2-7, is as follows: EAGVAQSPRYKIIEKRQSVAFWCNPISGHATLYWYQQILGQGPKLLIQFQNNGVVDDSQLPKDRFSAERLKGVDSTLKIQPAKLEDSAVYLCASSLAGEGVQYFGPGTRLTVT.

The chain combines TRBV7-6 with TRBJ2-1; D not certain. Germline V gives CDR1 SGHVS, CDR2 FNYEAQ. The V end was cut by 2 bases, the J end by 7 bases, with 6 bases between. The CDR3 is made up of 12 amino acids. CDR3: CASSLSVNEQFF. The CDR3 DNA reads as TGTGCCAGCAGCTTATCGGTTAATGAGCAGTTCTTC.

The chain uses TRBV9 and TRBJ2-1, with 11 bases that match TRBD2. V trimming: 3 bases; J trimming: 7 bases; junction bases outside the gene matches: 6. The germline V gene encodes CDR1 SGDLS and CDR2 YYNGEE. The length of the CDR3 is 15 residues. The CDR3 region has the DNA TGTGCCAGCAGCGCCCCGGGACTAGCGGCAAATGAGCAGTTCTTC. Its protein product is CASSAPGLAANEQFF. The full variable domain, with the rest looked up from reference TRBV9 and TRBJ2-1, is DSGVTQTPKHLITATGQRVTLRCSPRSGDLSVYWYQQSLDQGLQFLIQYYNGEERAKGNILERFSAQQFPDLHSELNLSSLELGDSALYFCASSAPGLAANEQFFGPGTRLTVL.

J is TRBJ2-7 and V is TRBV5-4; D is tentatively TRBD1 or TRBD2 (5 bases each). Germline loops: CDR1 SGHNT, CDR2 YYREEE (reference sequence). The CDR3 consists of 13 residues. The V gene lost 4 bases and the J gene lost 1 base, with 9 bases spanning the gap. This CDR3 reads CASSRGPSYEQYF. The DNA for the CDR3 is TGTGCCAGCAGCAGGGGACCGTCCTACGAGCAGTACTTC.

This sequence joins TRBV4-2 and TRBJ2-7, with D possibly matching TRBD1 (6 bases). The CDR3 extends over 17 amino acids. CDR1 is LGHNA and CDR2 is YNFKEQ in the germline V gene. V was cut by 4 bases and J by 4 bases, with 23 bases left in between. CDR3 coding DNA: TGTGCCAGCAGCCGGATCATCACAGGGTCATCTCGTTACGAGCAGTACTTC. Its protein is CASSRIITGSSRYEQYF.